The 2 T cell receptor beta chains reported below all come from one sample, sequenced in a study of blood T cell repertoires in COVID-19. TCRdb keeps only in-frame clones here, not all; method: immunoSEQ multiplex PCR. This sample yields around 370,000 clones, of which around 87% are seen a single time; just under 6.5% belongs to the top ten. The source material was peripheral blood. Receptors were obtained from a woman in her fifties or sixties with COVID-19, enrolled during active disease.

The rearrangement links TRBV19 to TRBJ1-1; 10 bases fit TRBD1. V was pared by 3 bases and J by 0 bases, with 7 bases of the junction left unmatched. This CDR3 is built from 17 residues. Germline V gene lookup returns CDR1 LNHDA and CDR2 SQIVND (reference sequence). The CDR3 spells CASSIRDRGSLNTEAFF. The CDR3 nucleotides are TGTGCCAGTAGTATCCGGGACAGGGGATCCCTGAACACTGAAGCTTTCTTT.

The CDR3 protein is CASRLRTGNTEAFF. The DNA for the CDR3 is TGCGCCAGCAGACTTCGAACCGGGAACACTGAAGCTTTCTTT. The chain is built from TRBV5-1 and TRBJ1-1; D unclear. Trimming pared 5 bases from V and 1 base from J, leaving 12 bases between. CDR3 length: 14 residues. CDR1 and CDR2 (germline): SGHRS, YFSETQ.